These 12 T cell receptor beta chains share one sample of origin, sequenced in a study of CD8 T cells in Susac syndrome. An amount of RNA that ranged from 0.5 to 1 ug was reverse transcribed with random hexamers. TCRdb called the immunoSEQ multiplex PCR reads again in MiXCR, with one record for every CDR3 protein. The sample lists approximately 170,000 distinct CDR3 sequences; roughly 94% were seen once. Sequenced input: CD4+ T cells from PBMCs. The receptor source for this set is a human donor with multiple sclerosis.

The chain recombines TRBV12-3 or TRBV12-4 with TRBJ1-3, with D unclear. The CDR3 is 12 residues long. V was shortened by 6 bases and J by 2 bases, with 5 bases between the two germline ends. DNA for the CDR3: TGTGCCAGCAGGGAACCTGGAAACACCATATATTTT. As protein: CASREPGNTIYF.

The rearrangement uses TRBV7-9 and TRBJ1-1; 7 bases align to TRBD1. The germline V gene has CDR1 SEHNR and CDR2 FQNEAQ (reference sequence). This CDR3 comprises 13 residues. V was clipped by 4 bases and J by 6 bases; unmatched bases: 5. CDR3 region: CASSSGGYAEAFF. CDR3 in DNA: TGTGCCAGCAGCTCAGGGGGGTACGCTGAAGCTTTCTTT.

This chain links TRBV7-2 with TRBJ2-5; 8 bases are a match to TRBD1. The CDR3 is 13 amino acids. Trimming took 5 bases from V and 9 from J; bases not matched to a gene: 8. Germline values: CDR1 SGHTA, CDR2 FQGNSA. The CDR3 region is CASSPRQGSAQYF. CDR3 DNA sequence: TGTGCCAGCAGCCCACGACAGGGGTCCGCCCAGTACTTC.

V gene TRBV6-2 or TRBV6-3 combines with J gene TRBJ2-7; tentatively, D is TRBD1 (5 bases). This CDR3 spans 15 amino acids. Germline V lookup: CDR1 MNHEY, CDR2 SVGEGT. Trimming cost V 7 bases and J 0 bases, with 16 bases left between them. The CDR3 DNA follows: TGTGCCAGCACCCCCCTCGGCAGGGACTCCTACGAGCAGTACTTC. Translated: CASTPLGRDSYEQYF.

The rearrangement joins TRBV5-1 to TRBJ2-1; no clear D. V was trimmed by 7 bases and J by 7 bases, leaving 15 bases between them. The CDR3 has 13 amino acids. Germline-derived CDR1 and CDR2 are SGHRS and YFSETQ. This chain's CDR3 is CASAPPGVNEQFF. The CDR3 bases are TGCGCCAGCGCCCCTCCCGGAGTGAATGAGCAGTTCTTC. The variable domain in full, completed from reference TRBV5-1 and TRBJ2-1, reads KAGVTQTPRYLIKTRGQQVTLSCSPISGHRSVSWYQQTPGQGLQFLFEYFSETQRNKGNFPGRFSGRQFSNSRSEMNVSTLELGDSALYLCASAPPGVNEQFFGPGTRLTVL.

V is TRBV7-2 and J is TRBJ2-2; 9 nucleotides line up with TRBD2. CDR1 SGHTA and CDR2 FQGNSA come from the germline V gene. The junction had 7 bases not matched to a gene; V was cut back by 3 bases and J by 5 bases. This CDR3 is built from 16 residues. The CDR3 nucleotides are TGTGCCAGCAGCTTTAGTAGCGGGAGAGGAACCGGGGAGCTGTTTTTT. It translates to CASSFSSGRGTGELFF.

V gene TRBV7-2 combines with J gene TRBJ2-1, with TRBD2 identical over 12 bases. Germline loops: CDR1 SGHTA, CDR2 FQGNSA. The CDR3 contains 15 residues. Trimming removed 3 bases from V and 6 bases from J; junction bases left unmatched: 3. This CDR3 is CASSLTSGSFNEQFF. DNA of the CDR3: TGTGCCAGCAGCTTGACTAGCGGGAGCTTCAATGAGCAGTTCTTC.

The chain links TRBV10-3 to TRBJ2-1, with 11 bases lining up with TRBD2. The germline gives CDR1 ENHRY, CDR2 SYGVKD. The CDR3 is 13 amino acids. With V trimmed by 11 bases and J by 8 bases, 8 bases remained unmatched. As DNA, the CDR3 is TGTGCCGTTAGCGGGAGGGCCGGGGATGAGCAGTTCTTC. Its protein is CAVSGRAGDEQFF.

This clonotype was observed a single time. The gene calls are TRBV5-1 and TRBJ2-1; the match to TRBD1 covers 7 bases. The germline V gene encodes CDR1 SGHRS and CDR2 YFSETQ. The CDR3 has 12 residues. After removal of 5 bases from V and 10 bases from J, the junction contained 6 bases not matched to a gene. CDR3: CASRYTGVEQFF. In DNA form, the CDR3 reads TGCGCCAGCAGATACACAGGGGTGGAGCAGTTCTTC.

The chain carries TRBV12-3 or TRBV12-4 and TRBJ1-2, with TRBD1 as a possible D gene (5 bases). With 7 bases removed from V and 7 bases from J, the gap between germline ends came to 19 bases. This CDR3 has 14 amino acids. The chain's CDR3 is CASNPDGGWGGYTF. The CDR3 region has the DNA TGTGCCAGCAACCCCGATGGGGGGTGGGGTGGCTACACCTTC.

This sequence joins TRBV3-1 and TRBJ1-2, with D possibly being TRBD1 (5 bases). From germline, CDR1 is LGHDT and CDR2 YNNKEL (reference sequence). CDR3 length: 13 amino acids. Trimming cost V 5 bases and J 8 bases, with 15 bases left between them. As DNA, the CDR3 is TGTGCCAGCAGCGTCCAGGGCGATAACGGCTACACCTTC. Protein: CASSVQGDNGYTF.

V gene TRBV29-1 combines with J gene TRBJ1-2; perhaps TRBD1 as D (6 bases). This CDR3 has 13 amino acids. Deletions cut 5 bases from V and 3 bases from J, with 13 bases between. The germline V gene encodes CDR1 SQVTM and CDR2 ANQGSEA. CDR3 nucleotides: TGCAGCGTTTTAGGGGGGGTCGACTATGGCTACACCTTC. Amino acids: CSVLGGVDYGYTF.